Below, one T cell receptor (beta chain) is given with its context. This entry comes from a study of T cell clones after liver transplantation. Turning to the study itself: TCRbeta sequencing after a pre-transplant mixed lymphocyte reaction identified graft-donor-reactive clones, later tracked in post-transplant blood.

V was pared by 1 base and J by 1 base, with 14 bases between. The germline CDR1 and CDR2 sequences are LNHNV and YYDKDF (reference sequence). The CDR3 consists of 16 residues. Assay used: immunoSEQ multiplex PCR; TCRdb lists only in-frame clones, some missing. The sample holds roughly 80,000 clones, around four fifths seen once. Sequencing was performed on CD4+ T cells from blood, taken approximately 45 months after liver transplant. The sequence came from a human patient who received a liver transplant. Among the T cells, some may be from the graft donor. The chain employs TRBV15 and TRBJ2-7; TRBD2 is a possible D gene (5 bases). CDR3 loop: CATSRVKGLLSYEQYF. DNA for the CDR3: TGTGCCACCAGCAGAGTCAAAGGACTTTTGTCCTACGAGCAGTACTTC.